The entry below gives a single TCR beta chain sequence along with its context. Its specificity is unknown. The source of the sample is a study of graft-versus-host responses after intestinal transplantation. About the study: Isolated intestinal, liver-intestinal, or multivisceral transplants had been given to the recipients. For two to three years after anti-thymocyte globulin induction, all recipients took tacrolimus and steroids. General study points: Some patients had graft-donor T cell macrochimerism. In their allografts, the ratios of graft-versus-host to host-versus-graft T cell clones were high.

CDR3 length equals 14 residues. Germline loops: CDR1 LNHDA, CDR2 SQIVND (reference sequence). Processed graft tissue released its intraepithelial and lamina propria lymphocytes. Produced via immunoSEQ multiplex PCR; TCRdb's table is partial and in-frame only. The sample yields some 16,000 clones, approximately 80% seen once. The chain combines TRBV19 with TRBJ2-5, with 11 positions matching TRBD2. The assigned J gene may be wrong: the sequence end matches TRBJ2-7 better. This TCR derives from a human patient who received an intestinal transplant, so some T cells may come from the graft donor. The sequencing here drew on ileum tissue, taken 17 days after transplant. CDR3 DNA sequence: TGTGCCAGTAACCCGGGACTAGCGGCCGACGAGCAGTACTTC. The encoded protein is CASNPGLAADEQYF.